This T cell receptor (beta chain) originates from a study of neurological immune-mediated disorders. In germline, CDR1 is ENHRY, CDR2 SYGVKD. The length of the CDR3 is 15 residues. Losses at the gene ends were 6 bases for V and 4 bases for J; bases not matched to a gene: 9. This clonotype was observed at least ten times. TCRdb processed the 5' RACE reads anew with MiXCR; each CDR3 protein has one entry. The sample lists more than 20,000 distinct CDR3 sequences, 2% to 2.5% seen once, with about 2.3% in the top ten. The sequencing input was PBMCs. The chain employs TRBV10-3 and TRBJ2-5, with 9 positions matching TRBD2. This TCR came from a woman aged 45-65 years with multiple sclerosis. The CDR3 protein is CAIRSDSGSRETQYF. DNA of the CDR3: TGTGCCATCAGGAGTGATAGCGGGAGCAGAGAGACCCAGTACTTC.